This record looks at one TCR beta chain sequence and its context. Its specificity is not known. A read error may account for a junction end that differs from germline. Germline CDR1 SSHAT, CDR2 FNYEAQ (reference sequence). CDR3 size: 15 residues. The sample originates from a study of beta chain features in type 1 diabetes. Post-sort purity exceeded 95% for all sorted populations. Sequenced material consisted of expressed TCRB transcripts (all of the isolated RNA was reverse transcribed). Each sample of naive, central memory or regulatory T cells had, on average, around 4 million reads. Using immunoSEQ multiplex PCR, the repertoire was profiled, and TCRdb retains in-frame clones only, with some absent. The top ten clones hold roughly 1% of a sample with fewer than 350,000 clones, around 7.3% of them seen once. Study results and caveats: Cells with high TCR expression could be over-represented by cDNA sequencing. People with Type 1 diabetes carried modestly yet significantly shorter TCRB CDR3s in all four CD4+ subsets.

This clonotype was sampled from a woman between 18 and 30 years old in good health. V is TRBV7-7 and J is TRBJ2-2; D unresolved. Sequencing was done on a sample of central memory CD4+ T cells from blood. Here the CDR3 DNA reads TGTGCTAGCAGCTTAGATGGTTACGGCACCGGGGAGCTGTTTTTT. Protein sequence: CASSLDGYGTGELFF.